This T cell receptor beta chain was retrieved from a study of blood T cell repertoires in COVID-19. There are 15 residues in the CDR3. V was pared by 8 bases and J by 4 bases, with 8 bases of the junction left unmatched. CDR1 and CDR2 (germline): MNHNY, SVGAGI (reference sequence). In the authors' methods: For nucleated cells, counts were estimated from reference gene primer amplification. Sequenced by immunoSEQ multiplex PCR; TCRdb stores in-frame clones only, minus some. V and J calls plus clone size are reproduced from that table; the DNA served to infer D and trimming. The sample yields about 290,000 clones, just under 90% seen once.

This clonotype originated in a woman aged 25 to 39 with COVID-19, enrolled during active disease. The chain recombines TRBV6-6 with TRBJ2-1, with TRBD1 matching 10 bases. The specimen was peripheral blood. CDR3 nucleotide sequence: TGTGCCAGCCTAACGACAGGGGGCGGTTACAATGAGCAGTTCTTC. Encoded protein: CASLTTGGGYNEQFF.